The sequence of this TCR beta chain was determined in a study of cytomegalovirus exposure and HLA in healthy donors. Study results and limitations: Among TCR beta chains, those listed as cytomegalovirus-associated numbered under 200.

Primers included in the PCR were 60 Vbeta and 13 Jbeta primers. Clones were sequenced by immunoSEQ multiplex PCR, and TCRdb holds only the in-frame ones, with some missing. The data contain 110,000 or so clones, approximately 78% of them seen just once; the ten biggest clones take up 1.5% to 2%. This clone was recorded only once. Its target is unknown. Sequencing was performed on PBMCs. The receptor's source is a man in his forties or fifties in good health and CMV-seronegative.

CDR3 protein: CASSANKGDEKLFF. In DNA form, the CDR3 reads TGCGCCAGCAGCGCAAATAAAGGGGATGAAAAACTGTTTTTT. The V call is TRBV4-3, the J call TRBJ1-4; perhaps TRBD1 as D (5 bases). Between the trimmed V and J ends, which lost 5 bases and 6 bases, there was a span of 13 bases. Germline-derived CDR1 and CDR2 are LGHNA and YSLEER. This CDR3 comprises 14 residues.